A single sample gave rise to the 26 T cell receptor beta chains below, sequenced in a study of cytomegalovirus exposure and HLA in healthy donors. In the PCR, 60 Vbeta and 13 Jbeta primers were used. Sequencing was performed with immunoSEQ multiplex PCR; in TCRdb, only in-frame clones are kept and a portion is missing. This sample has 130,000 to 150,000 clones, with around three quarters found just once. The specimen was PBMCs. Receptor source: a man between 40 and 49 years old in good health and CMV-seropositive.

CDR3 sequence: CASSLGQHTGELFF. CDR3 DNA sequence: TGTGCCAGCAGCTTAGGACAGCACACCGGGGAGCTGTTTTTT. V is TRBV5-8 and J is TRBJ2-2; tentative D call: TRBD1 (6 bases). CDR1 SGHTS and CDR2 YDEGEE come from the germline V gene. The CDR3 is made up of 14 amino acids. V was shortened by 2 bases and J by 3 bases, with 8 bases between the two germline ends.

The CDR3 region has the DNA TGCGCCAGCAGCTTGGCAGGGGGCGACTCACCCCTCCACTTT. This translates into CASSLAGGDSPLHF. The genes are TRBV5-1 and TRBJ1-6; 8 nucleotides match TRBD1. Trimming at V came to 0 bases and at J to 10 bases, leaving 3 bases not matched to a gene. The CDR3 is made up of 14 amino acids. Germline lookup yields CDR1 SGHRS and CDR2 YFSETQ.

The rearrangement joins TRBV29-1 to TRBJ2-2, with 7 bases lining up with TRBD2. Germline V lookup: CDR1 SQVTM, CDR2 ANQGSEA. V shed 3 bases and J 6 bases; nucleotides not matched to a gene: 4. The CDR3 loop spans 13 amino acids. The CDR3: CSVETTSAGELFF. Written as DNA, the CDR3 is TGCAGCGTTGAGACTACTAGCGCCGGGGAGCTGTTTTTT.

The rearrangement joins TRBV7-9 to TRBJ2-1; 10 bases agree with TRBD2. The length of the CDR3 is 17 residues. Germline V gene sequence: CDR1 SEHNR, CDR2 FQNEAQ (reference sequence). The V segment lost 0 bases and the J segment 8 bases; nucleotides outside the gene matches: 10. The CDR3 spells CASSLAPASGRSDEQFF. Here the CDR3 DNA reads TGTGCCAGCAGCTTAGCGCCGGCTAGCGGGAGAAGCGATGAGCAGTTCTTC.

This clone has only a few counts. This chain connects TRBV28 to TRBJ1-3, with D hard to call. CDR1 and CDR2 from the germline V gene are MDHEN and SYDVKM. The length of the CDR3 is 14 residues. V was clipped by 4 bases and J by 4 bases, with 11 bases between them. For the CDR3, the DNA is TGTGCCAGCAGTTACCGCCGTCAGGGAAACACCATATATTTT. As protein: CASSYRRQGNTIYF.

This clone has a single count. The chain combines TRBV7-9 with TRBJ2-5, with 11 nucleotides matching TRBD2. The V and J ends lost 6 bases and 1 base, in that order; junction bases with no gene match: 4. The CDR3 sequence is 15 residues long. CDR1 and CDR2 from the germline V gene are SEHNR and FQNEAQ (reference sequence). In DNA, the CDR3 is TGTGCCAGCAGGCGACTAGCGGGAAGCCAAGAGACCCAGTACTTC. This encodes CASRRLAGSQETQYF. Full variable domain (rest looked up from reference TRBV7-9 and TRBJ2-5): DTGVSQNPRHKITKRGQNVTFRCDPISEHNRLYWYRQTLGQGPEFLTYFQNEAQLEKSRLLSDRFSAERPKGSFSTLEIQRTEQGDSAMYLCASRRLAGSQETQYFGPGTRLLVL.

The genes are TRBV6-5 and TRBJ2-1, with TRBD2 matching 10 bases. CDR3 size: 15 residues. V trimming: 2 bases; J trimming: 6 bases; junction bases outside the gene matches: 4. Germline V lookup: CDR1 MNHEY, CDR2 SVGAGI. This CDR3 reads CASSYLAGDVNEQFF. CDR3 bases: TGTGCCAGCAGTTACCTAGCGGGAGACGTCAATGAGCAGTTCTTC.

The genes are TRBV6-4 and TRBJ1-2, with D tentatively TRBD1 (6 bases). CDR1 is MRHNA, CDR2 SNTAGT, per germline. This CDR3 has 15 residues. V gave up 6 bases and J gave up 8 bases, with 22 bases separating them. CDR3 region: CASRDLLGGAEGYTF. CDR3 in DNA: TGTGCCAGCAGAGATCTTCTGGGGGGGGCTGAAGGCTACACCTTC.

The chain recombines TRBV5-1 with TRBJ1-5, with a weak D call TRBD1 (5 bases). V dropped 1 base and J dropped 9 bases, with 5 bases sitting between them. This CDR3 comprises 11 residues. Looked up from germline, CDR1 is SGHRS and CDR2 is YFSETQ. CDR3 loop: CASSLQGPQHF. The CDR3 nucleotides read TGCGCCAGCAGCTTGCAGGGGCCCCAGCATTTT.

Here the CDR3 DNA reads TGTGCCAGCAGCTTAGTCACAGGGGGAGAGAGCAATCAGCCCCAGCATTTT. Amino acid sequence: CASSLVTGGESNQPQHF. The chain joins TRBV7-9 to TRBJ1-5, with TRBD1 matching 8 bases. CDR3 size: 17 residues. The ends lost 1 base at V and 1 base at J; junction bases unmatched: 6. Germline V lookup: CDR1 SEHNR, CDR2 FQNEAQ (reference sequence). Full variable domain (rest looked up from reference TRBV7-9 and TRBJ1-5): DTGVSQNPRHKITKRGQNVTFRCDPISEHNRLYWYRQTLGQGPEFLTYFQNEAQLEKSRLLSDRFSAERPKGSFSTLEIQRTEQGDSAMYLCASSLVTGGESNQPQHFGDGTRLSIL.

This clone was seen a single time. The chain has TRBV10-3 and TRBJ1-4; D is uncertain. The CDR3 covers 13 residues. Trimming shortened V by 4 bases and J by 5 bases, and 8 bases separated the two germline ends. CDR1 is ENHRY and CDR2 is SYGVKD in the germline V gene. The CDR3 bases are TGTGCCATCAGTGGAGGGCCCAATGAAAAACTGTTTTTT. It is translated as CAISGGPNEKLFF.

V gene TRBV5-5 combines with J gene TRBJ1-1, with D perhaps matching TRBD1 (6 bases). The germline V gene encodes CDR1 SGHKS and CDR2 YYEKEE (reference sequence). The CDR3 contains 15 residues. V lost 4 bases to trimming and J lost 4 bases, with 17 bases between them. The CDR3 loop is CASSPQDSWSTEAFF. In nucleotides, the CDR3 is TGTGCCAGCAGCCCCCAGGACAGTTGGAGCACTGAAGCTTTCTTT.

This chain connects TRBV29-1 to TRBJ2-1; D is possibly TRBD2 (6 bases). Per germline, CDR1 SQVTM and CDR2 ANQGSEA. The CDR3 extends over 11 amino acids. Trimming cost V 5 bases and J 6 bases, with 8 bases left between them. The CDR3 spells CSVYGGNEQFF. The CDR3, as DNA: TGCAGCGTTTACGGGGGCAATGAGCAGTTCTTC.

CDR3 nucleotides: TGTGCCAGCAGCGCCAACCAGGGTTTCGGCGGCTACACCTTC. Protein sequence: CASSANQGFGGYTF. The chain recombines TRBV9 with TRBJ1-2, with D maybe TRBD1 (5 bases). CDR3 length: 14 residues. Trimming took off 3 bases at V and 8 bases at J, with 17 bases between the two ends. Germline V CDR1 and CDR2: SGDLS, YYNGEE. Full variable domain (remainder filled in from reference TRBV9 and TRBJ1-2): DSGVTQTPKHLITATGQRVTLRCSPRSGDLSVYWYQQSLDQGLQFLIQYYNGEERAKGNILERFSAQQFPDLHSELNLSSLELGDSALYFCASSANQGFGGYTFGSGTRLTVV.

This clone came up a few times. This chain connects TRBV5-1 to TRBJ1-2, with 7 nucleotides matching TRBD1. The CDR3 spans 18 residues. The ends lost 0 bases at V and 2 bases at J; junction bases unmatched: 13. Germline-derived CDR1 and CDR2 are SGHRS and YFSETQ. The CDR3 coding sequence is TGCGCCAGCAGCTTGGTACCATCTGCAACAGGGGTAAACTATGGCTACACCTTC. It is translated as CASSLVPSATGVNYGYTF.

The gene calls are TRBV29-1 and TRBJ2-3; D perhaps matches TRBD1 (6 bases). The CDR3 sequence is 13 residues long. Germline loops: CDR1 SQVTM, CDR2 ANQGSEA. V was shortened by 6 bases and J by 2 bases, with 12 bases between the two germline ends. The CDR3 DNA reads TGCAGCGTATCTGGACAGCTCACAGATACGCAGTATTTT. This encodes CSVSGQLTDTQYF.

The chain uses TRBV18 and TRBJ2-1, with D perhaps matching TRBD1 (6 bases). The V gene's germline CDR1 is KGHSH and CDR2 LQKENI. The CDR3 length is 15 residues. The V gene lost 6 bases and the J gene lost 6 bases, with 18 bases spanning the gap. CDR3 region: CASSLTGGQPNEQFF. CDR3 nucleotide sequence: TGTGCCAGCTCGCTTACCGGAGGACAGCCCAATGAGCAGTTCTTC.

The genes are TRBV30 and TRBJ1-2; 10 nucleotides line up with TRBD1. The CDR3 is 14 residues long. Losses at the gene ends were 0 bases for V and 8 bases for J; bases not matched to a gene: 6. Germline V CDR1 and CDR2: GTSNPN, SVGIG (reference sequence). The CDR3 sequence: CAWSVWGQGWGYTF. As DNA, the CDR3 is TGTGCCTGGAGTGTATGGGGACAGGGGTGGGGCTACACCTTC.

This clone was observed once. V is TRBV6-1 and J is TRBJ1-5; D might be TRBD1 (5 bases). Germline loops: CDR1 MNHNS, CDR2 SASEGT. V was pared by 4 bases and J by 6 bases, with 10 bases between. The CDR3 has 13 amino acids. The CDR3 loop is CASSVQGFQPQHF. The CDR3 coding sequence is TGTGCCAGCAGTGTTCAGGGATTTCAGCCCCAGCATTTT.

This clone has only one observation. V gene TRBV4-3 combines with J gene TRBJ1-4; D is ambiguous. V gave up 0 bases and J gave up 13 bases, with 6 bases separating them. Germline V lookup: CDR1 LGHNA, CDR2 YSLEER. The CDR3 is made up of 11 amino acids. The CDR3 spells CASSQDRLLFF. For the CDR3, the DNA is TGCGCCAGCAGCCAAGACCGTTTACTGTTTTTT.

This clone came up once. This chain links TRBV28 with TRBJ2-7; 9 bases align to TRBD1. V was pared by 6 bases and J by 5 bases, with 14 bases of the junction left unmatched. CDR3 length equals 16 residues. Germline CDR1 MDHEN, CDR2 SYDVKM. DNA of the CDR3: TGTGCCAGCAGACTAGGGGCGGGGACAGGGTCCCACGAGCAGTACTTC. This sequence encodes CASRLGAGTGSHEQYF. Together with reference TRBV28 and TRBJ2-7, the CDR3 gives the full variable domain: DVKVTQSSRYLVKRTGEKVFLECVQDMDHENMFWYRQDPGLGLRLIYFSYDVKMKEKGDIPEGYSVSREKKERFSLILESASTNQTSMYLCASRLGAGTGSHEQYFGPGTRLTVT.

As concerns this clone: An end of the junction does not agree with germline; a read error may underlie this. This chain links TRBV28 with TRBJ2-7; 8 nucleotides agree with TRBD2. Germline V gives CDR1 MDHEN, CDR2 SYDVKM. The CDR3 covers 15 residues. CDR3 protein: CATSLYAGGGIEQYF. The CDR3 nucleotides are TGTGCCACCAGTTTATATGCGGGAGGAGGAATCGAGCAGTACTTC.

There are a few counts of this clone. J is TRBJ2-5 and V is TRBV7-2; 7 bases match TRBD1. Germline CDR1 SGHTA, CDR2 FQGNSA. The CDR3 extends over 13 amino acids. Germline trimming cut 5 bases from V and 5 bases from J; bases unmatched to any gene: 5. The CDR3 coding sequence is TGTGCCAGCAGCCCCGGACAGGATGAGACCCAGTACTTC. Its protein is CASSPGQDETQYF. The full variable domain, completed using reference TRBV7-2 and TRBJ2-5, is GAGVSQSPSNKVTEKGKDVELRCDPISGHTALYWYRQSLGQGLEFLIYFQGNSAPDKSGLPSDRFSAERTGGSVSTLTIQRTQQEDSAVYLCASSPGQDETQYFGPGTRLLVL.

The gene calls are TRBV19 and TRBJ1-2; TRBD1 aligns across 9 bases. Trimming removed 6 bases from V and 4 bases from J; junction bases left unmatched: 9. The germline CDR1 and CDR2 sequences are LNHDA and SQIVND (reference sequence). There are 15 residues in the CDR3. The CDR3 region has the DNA TGTGCCAGTAGCTTGATGCGGGACAGGGCCTATGGCTACACCTTC. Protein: CASSLMRDRAYGYTF.

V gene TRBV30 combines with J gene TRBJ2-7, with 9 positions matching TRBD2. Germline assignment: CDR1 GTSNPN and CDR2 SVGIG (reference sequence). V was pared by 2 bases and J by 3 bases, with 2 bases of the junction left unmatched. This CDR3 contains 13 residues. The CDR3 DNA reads TGTGCCTGGAGTTGGACTAGCGTCTACGAGCAGTACTTC. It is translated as CAWSWTSVYEQYF.

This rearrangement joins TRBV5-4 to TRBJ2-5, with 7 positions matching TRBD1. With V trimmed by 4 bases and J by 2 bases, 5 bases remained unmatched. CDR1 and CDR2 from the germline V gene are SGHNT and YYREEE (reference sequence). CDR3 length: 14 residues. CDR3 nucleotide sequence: TGTGCCAGCAGCCGGGGACAGCGACAAGAGACCCAGTACTTC. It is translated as CASSRGQRQETQYF.